These 3 T cell receptor beta chains were all obtained from the same sample, sequenced in a study of blood T cell repertoires in COVID-19. Assay used: immunoSEQ multiplex PCR; TCRdb lists only in-frame clones, some missing. The table includes about 120,000 clones, about 85% detected once. The sequenced material came from peripheral blood. The receptors come from an elderly man with acute or convalescent COVID-19.

The rearrangement joins TRBV27 to TRBJ2-7; D is unresolved. This CDR3 region has 13 residues. Germline CDR1 is MNHEY and CDR2 is SMNVEV (reference sequence). V was clipped by 5 bases and J by 9 bases, with 17 bases between them. Here the CDR3 reads CASSPYSNSVQYF. DNA for the CDR3: TGTGCCAGCAGTCCGTACAGCAACAGTGTGCAGTACTTC.

V and J are TRBV4-3 and TRBJ1-1, with 8 bases lining up with TRBD1. Germline V lookup: CDR1 LGHNA, CDR2 YSLEER. After removal of 1 base from V and 0 bases from J, the junction contained 4 bases not matched to a gene. This CDR3 has 16 residues. The CDR3 DNA sequence: TGCGCCAGCAGCCAAGCGGGGGACAGGATGAACACTGAAGCTTTCTTT. It translates to CASSQAGDRMNTEAFF.

The V gene is TRBV3-1 (or the pseudogene TRBV3-2), the J gene TRBJ1-2; weak D call: TRBD1 (5 bases). With 4 bases removed from V and 4 bases from J, the gap between germline ends came to 13 bases. Per germline, CDR1 LGHDT and CDR2 YNNKEL (reference sequence). The CDR3 length is 14 residues. The CDR3 loop is CASSPTDSAYGYTF. CDR3 bases: TGTGCCAGCAGCCCTACCGACAGCGCCTATGGCTACACCTTC.